Following are 9 T cell receptor beta chains from one sample sequenced in a study of identical twins. TCRdb analysed the 5' RACE reads with MiXCR anew, one entry per CDR3 protein. The sample lists under 900,000 distinct CDR3 sequences, 9% to 15% occurring once. The sample was also linked to a second study, of yellow fever vaccine responses in identical twins.

The specimen sequenced was PBMCs. These receptors were collected from a woman younger than 30 in good health.

CDR3 region: CASRLGQVYNEQFF. CDR3 DNA sequence: TGTGCCAGCCGCCTGGGACAGGTCTACAATGAGCAGTTCTTC. The chain uses TRBV6-1 and TRBJ2-1; 8 bases are a match to TRBD1. CDR3 length: 14 residues. Per the germline V gene, CDR1 is MNHNS and CDR2 is SASEGT. V lost 8 bases to trimming and J lost 3 bases; unmatched junction nucleotides: 6.

The chain employs TRBV7-9 and TRBJ2-5, with TRBD2 as a possible D gene (5 bases). There are 14 residues in the CDR3. V was pared by 1 base and J by 5 bases, with 11 bases between. Germline CDR1 reads SEHNR; CDR2 reads FQNEAQ (reference sequence). The CDR3 nucleotides are TGTGCCAGCAGCTTAGAAGAGGGAGCGGAGACCCAGTACTTC. Its protein product is CASSLEEGAETQYF.

This clonotype has at least ten counts. This sequence joins TRBV18 and TRBJ2-3; D gene uncertain. V was cut by 8 bases and J by 0 bases, with 12 bases left in between. The CDR3 covers 14 residues. The V gene's germline CDR1 is KGHSH and CDR2 LQKENI. CDR3 protein: CASSPTLSTDTQYF. In nucleotides, the CDR3 is TGTGCCAGCAGCCCAACACTTAGCACAGATACGCAGTATTTT.

This rearrangement joins TRBV7-8 to TRBJ1-5; D is perhaps TRBD1 (6 bases). This CDR3 has 15 residues. CDR1 SGHVS and CDR2 FQNEAQ come from the germline V gene. V gave up 1 base and J gave up 6 bases, with 13 bases separating them. The DNA for the CDR3 is TGTGCCAGCAGCTTAGAGGGGGGCAGGGCTCAGCCCCAGCATTTT. Its translation is CASSLEGGRAQPQHF.

V is TRBV4-1 and J is TRBJ2-7, with TRBD1 matching 10 bases. V shed 5 bases and J 5 bases; nucleotides not matched to a gene: 12. The CDR3 loop spans 16 amino acids. Germline CDR1 MGHRA, CDR2 YSYEKL. The DNA for the CDR3 is TGCGCCAGCAGCTCACCGTTGACAGGGGGCCAGGACGAGCAGTACTTC. Its protein product is CASSSPLTGGQDEQYF.

CDR3 coding DNA: TGTGCCAGCAGCGTAGGGAGGGGAGCGGGCACAGATACGCAGTATTTT. Its protein product is CASSVGRGAGTDTQYF. This chain joins TRBV9 and TRBJ2-3; D is perhaps TRBD2 (6 bases). Trimming took 0 bases from V and 1 from J, leaving 12 bases between them. The CDR3 loop spans 16 amino acids. Germline CDR1 and CDR2: SGDLS and YYNGEE. The full variable domain, completed using reference TRBV9 and TRBJ2-3, is DSGVTQTPKHLITATGQRVTLRCSPRSGDLSVYWYQQSLDQGLQFLIQYYNGEERAKGNILERFSAQQFPDLHSELNLSSLELGDSALYFCASSVGRGAGTDTQYFGPGTRLTVL.

This clonotype appeared a few times. The rearrangement uses TRBV15 and TRBJ1-6; 9 bases fit TRBD1. Looked up from germline, CDR1 is LNHNV and CDR2 is YYDKDF (reference sequence). The CDR3 has 16 amino acids. The ends lost 3 bases at V and 7 bases at J; junction bases unmatched: 7. The CDR3 DNA sequence: TGTGCCACCAGCAGCCAGACAGGGGGTAACAATTCACCCCTCCACTTT. Its translation: CATSSQTGGNNSPLHF.

The chain couples TRBV28 to TRBJ2-5; TRBD1 matches 7 bases. V lost 1 base, J lost 7 bases, and 9 bases stayed unmatched. CDR3 size: 15 residues. The germline gives CDR1 MDHEN, CDR2 SYDVKM. The CDR3 DNA is TGTGCCAGCAGTTTATCACAGGGGTTCCTCTCGACCCAGTACTTC. This translates into CASSLSQGFLSTQYF.

This clonotype was detected ten times or more. This chain uses TRBV5-1 with TRBJ2-1; no clear D. V was trimmed by 2 bases and J by 2 bases, leaving 14 bases between them. Germline lookup yields CDR1 SGHRS and CDR2 YFSETQ. CDR3 length equals 16 residues. CDR3 protein: CASSFLLGRAYNEQFF. The CDR3 coding sequence is TGCGCCAGCAGCTTTTTGTTGGGTCGTGCCTACAATGAGCAGTTCTTC.